This entry concerns a single T cell receptor (beta chain). This sample was included in a study of T cell responses to AZD1222 COVID-19 vaccine. Profiling relied on immunoSEQ multiplex PCR, and the TCRdb table lists in-frame clones only, not all of them. Seen here are some 180,000 clones, roughly 85% observed once, and the top ten hold over 1%. This CDR3 is built from 14 residues. CDR1 MDHEN and CDR2 SYDVKM come from the germline V gene. V shed 6 bases and J 0 bases; nucleotides not matched to a gene: 4. The rearrangement uses TRBV28 and TRBJ2-7, with TRBD1 identical over 8 bases. The sequence derives from an adult who received the AZD1222 COVID-19 vaccine. The sequences come from peripheral blood, collected 28 days after the second AZD1222 dose. CDR3 sequence: CASRGQAFSYEQYF. The CDR3 DNA is TGTGCCAGCAGGGGACAGGCCTTCTCCTACGAGCAGTACTTC.